The 14 T cell receptor beta chains reported below all come from one sample, sequenced in a study of cytomegalovirus exposure and HLA in healthy donors. PCR employed 60 Vbeta and 13 Jbeta primers. Repertoires were generated with immunoSEQ multiplex PCR, while TCRdb's copy carries only in-frame clones and drops some. The sample holds 100,000 or so clones, approximately 80% seen once. The sequenced sample consisted of PBMCs. These receptors originate from a young man in good health and CMV-seropositive.

The chain is built from TRBV28 and TRBJ2-2; the match to TRBD2 covers 8 bases. The CDR3 consists of 15 residues. Germline V gene lookup returns CDR1 MDHEN and CDR2 SYDVKM. V gave up 8 bases and J gave up 5 bases; unmatched junction bases: 10. This CDR3 reads CASGSLAGGTGELFF. The CDR3 nucleotides are TGTGCCAGCGGCTCTTTGGCGGGGGGAACCGGGGAGCTGTTTTTT.

CDR3 region: CAGGGRRAGGANVLTF. CDR3 nucleotide sequence: TGTGCCGGCGGAGGGCGCCGAGCTGGTGGGGCCAACGTCCTGACTTTC. This chain links TRBV28 with TRBJ2-6, with D perhaps TRBD2 (6 bases). V was trimmed by 11 bases and J by 3 bases, leaving 20 bases between them. Germline V gene data show CDR1 as MDHEN and CDR2 as SYDVKM. The CDR3 loop spans 16 amino acids.

The chain has TRBV2 and TRBJ2-1; D is perhaps TRBD2 (5 bases). The germline V gene has CDR1 SNHLY and CDR2 FYNNEI. Trimming removed 6 bases at V and 8 bases at J, with 14 bases between. CDR3 length: 13 residues. The CDR3 bases are TGTGCCAGCAGCAACGCGGGCCGTGATGAGCAGTTCTTC. It translates to CASSNAGRDEQFF. Filled out from reference TRBV2 and TRBJ2-1, the complete variable domain reads EPEVTQTPSHQVTQMGQEVILRCVPISNHLYFYWYRQILGQKVEFLVSFYNNEISEKSEIFDDQFSVERPDGSNFTLKIRSTKLEDSAMYFCASSNAGRDEQFFGPGTRLTVL.

The chain combines TRBV27 with TRBJ2-5, with a tentative D call TRBD1 (5 bases). The J call may be in error: the DNA end matches TRBJ2-7 better. This CDR3 has 14 residues. Germline CDR1 MNHEY, CDR2 SMNVEV (reference sequence). The CDR3 region is CASSWVGVGYEQYF. Here the CDR3 DNA reads TGTGCCAGCAGTTGGGTAGGGGTAGGTTACGAGCAGTACTTC.

This chain links TRBV5-1 with TRBJ2-2, with 10 nucleotides matching TRBD1. V was clipped by 5 bases and J by 0 bases; unmatched bases: 10. CDR1 and CDR2 (germline): SGHRS, YFSETQ. This CDR3 contains 18 residues. The CDR3 DNA follows: TGCGCCAGCAGTAGGGGGACAGGGGCCCCAACGAACACCGGGGAGCTGTTTTTT. It yields the protein CASSRGTGAPTNTGELFF.

V gene TRBV6-6 combines with J gene TRBJ2-7; 7 positions agree with TRBD2. Germline CDR1 reads MNHNY; CDR2 reads SVGAGI (reference sequence). J gave up 4 bases and V 2 bases, and 8 bases lay outside the gene matches. The CDR3 covers 15 residues. The CDR3 loop is CASSYGAGAAYEQYF. CDR3 nucleotides: TGTGCCAGCAGTTACGGGGCGGGAGCGGCTTACGAGCAGTACTTC.

The chain employs TRBV11-2 and TRBJ2-7; the D gene is possibly TRBD2 (6 bases). The germline V gene has CDR1 SGHAT and CDR2 FQNNGV. The V end lost 5 bases, the J end lost 9 bases, and 17 bases lay between the germline ends. The CDR3 runs 13 residues. The DNA for the CDR3 is TGTGCCAGCAGCGGGACTCCCCTAGGGACGCAGTACTTC. It is translated as CASSGTPLGTQYF.

This chain uses TRBV6-5 with TRBJ1-4; 8 positions match TRBD1. V dropped 5 bases and J dropped 8; count of bases not matched to a gene: 10. Germline V CDR1 and CDR2: MNHEY, SVGAGI. CDR3 length: 15 amino acids. The CDR3 here is CASSPRTGFGEKLFF. The CDR3 DNA is TGTGCCAGCAGTCCGCGGACAGGGTTTGGGGAAAAACTGTTTTTT.

The V gene is TRBV18, the J gene TRBJ1-2; unclear D gene. This CDR3 region has 15 residues. Trimming removed 1 base at V and 3 bases at J, with 12 bases between. The germline V gene encodes CDR1 KGHSH and CDR2 LQKENI. In nucleotides, the CDR3 is TGTGCCAGCTCACCACTTAACGGGGTCGACTATGGCTACACCTTC. Translated: CASSPLNGVDYGYTF.

The chain is built from TRBV19 and TRBJ2-7, with 7 bases aligning to TRBD2. This CDR3 spans 15 amino acids. V shed 0 bases and J 2 bases; nucleotides not matched to a gene: 4. Germline V gene data show CDR1 as LNHDA and CDR2 as SQIVND (reference sequence). The CDR3: CASSIESGTTYEQYF. For the CDR3, the DNA is TGTGCCAGTAGTATAGAGTCCGGGACTACCTACGAGCAGTACTTC. Based on the CDR3 plus reference TRBV19 and TRBJ2-7, the full variable domain is DGGITQSPKYLFRKEGQNVTLSCEQNLNHDAMYWYRQDPGQGLRLIYYSQIVNDFQKGDIAEGYSVSREKKESFPLTVTSAQKNPTAFYLCASSIESGTTYEQYFGPGTRLTVT.

The CDR3 protein is CASKYLGVTEAFF. The CDR3, as DNA: TGTGCCAGCAAGTATCTAGGGGTGACTGAAGCTTTCTTT. The chain combines TRBV28 with TRBJ1-1; D is possibly TRBD1 (5 bases). Trimming removed 7 bases at V and 5 bases at J, with 14 bases between. CDR1 and CDR2 (germline): MDHEN, SYDVKM. The CDR3 extends over 13 amino acids.

This rearrangement joins TRBV6-6 to TRBJ1-1, with TRBD1 matching 8 bases. This CDR3 spans 15 amino acids. Germline V gene data show CDR1 as MNHNY and CDR2 as SVGAGI (reference sequence). V was clipped by 2 bases and J by 12 bases; unmatched bases: 14. The CDR3 reads CASSYTTMDRDRTFF. DNA of the CDR3: TGTGCCAGCAGTTACACGACCATGGACAGGGATCGGACTTTCTTT.

V usage is TRBV4-3 and J usage is TRBJ1-2; 7 nucleotides match TRBD1. The CDR3 loop spans 17 amino acids. Germline CDR1 reads LGHNA; CDR2 reads YSLEER. Trimming at V came to 0 bases and at J to 4 bases, leaving 11 bases not matched to a gene. This CDR3 reads CASSQDPGGSLGYGYTF. CDR3 bases: TGCGCCAGCAGCCAAGATCCAGGGGGTTCTTTGGGCTATGGCTACACCTTC.

The chain combines TRBV4-1 with TRBJ2-1, with 7 positions matching TRBD2. From germline, CDR1 is MGHRA and CDR2 YSYEKL. Trimming at V came to 2 bases and at J to 6 bases, leaving 13 bases not matched to a gene. The CDR3 sequence is 17 residues long. The CDR3 is CASSQSSPGLYLNEQFF. The CDR3 DNA is TGCGCCAGCAGCCAATCCTCCCCGGGACTATACCTCAATGAGCAGTTCTTC.